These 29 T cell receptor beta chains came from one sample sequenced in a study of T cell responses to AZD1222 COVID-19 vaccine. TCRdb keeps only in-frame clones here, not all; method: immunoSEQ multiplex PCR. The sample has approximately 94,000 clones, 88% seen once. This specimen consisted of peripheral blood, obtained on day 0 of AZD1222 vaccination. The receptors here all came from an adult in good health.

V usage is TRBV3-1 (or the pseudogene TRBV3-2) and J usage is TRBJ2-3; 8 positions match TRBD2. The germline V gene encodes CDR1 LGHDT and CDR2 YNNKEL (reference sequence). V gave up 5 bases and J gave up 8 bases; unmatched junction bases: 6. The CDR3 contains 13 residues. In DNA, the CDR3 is TGTGCCAGCAGCTACAGCGGGAGCAGTACGCAGTATTTT. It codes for CASSYSGSSTQYF.

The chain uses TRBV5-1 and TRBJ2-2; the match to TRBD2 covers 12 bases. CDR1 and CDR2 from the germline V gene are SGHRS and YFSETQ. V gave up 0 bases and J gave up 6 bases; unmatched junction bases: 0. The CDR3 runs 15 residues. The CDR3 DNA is TGCGCCAGCAGCTTGGGACTAGCGGGAGCCGGGGAGCTGTTTTTT. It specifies CASSLGLAGAGELFF. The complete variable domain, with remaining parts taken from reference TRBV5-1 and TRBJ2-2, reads KAGVTQTPRYLIKTRGQQVTLSCSPISGHRSVSWYQQTPGQGLQFLFEYFSETQRNKGNFPGRFSGRQFSNSRSEMNVSTLELGDSALYLCASSLGLAGAGELFFGEGSRLTVL.

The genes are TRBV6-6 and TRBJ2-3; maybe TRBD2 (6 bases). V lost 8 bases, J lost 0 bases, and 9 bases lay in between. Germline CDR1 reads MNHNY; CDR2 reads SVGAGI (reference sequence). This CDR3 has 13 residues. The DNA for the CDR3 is TGTGCCAGCGGGGGGACTAGCACAGATACGCAGTATTTT. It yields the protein CASGGTSTDTQYF.

The CDR3 here is CASSIGPTGSGQPQHF. In nucleotides, the CDR3 is TGTGCCAGTAGTATAGGCCCGACAGGGTCCGGACAGCCCCAGCATTTT. This chain uses TRBV19 with TRBJ1-5; the match to TRBD1 covers 7 bases. V gave up 1 base and J gave up 7 bases; unmatched junction bases: 10. Per germline, CDR1 LNHDA and CDR2 SQIVND (reference sequence). The CDR3 spans 16 residues.

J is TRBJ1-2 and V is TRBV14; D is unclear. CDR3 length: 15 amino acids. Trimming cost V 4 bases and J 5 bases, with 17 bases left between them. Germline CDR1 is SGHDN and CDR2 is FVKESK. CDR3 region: CASSPRTGGLYGYTF. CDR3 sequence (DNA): TGTGCCAGCAGCCCCCGGACCGGTGGACTGTATGGCTACACCTTC.

CDR3 amino acids: CASRQGWKLFF. The DNA for the CDR3 is TGTGCCAGCAGGCAAGGGTGGAAACTGTTTTTT. V and J are TRBV27 and TRBJ1-4; no reliable D call. The CDR3 is 11 amino acids. V lost 6 bases, J lost 11 bases, and 10 bases lay in between. CDR1 and CDR2 (germline): MNHEY, SMNVEV (reference sequence).

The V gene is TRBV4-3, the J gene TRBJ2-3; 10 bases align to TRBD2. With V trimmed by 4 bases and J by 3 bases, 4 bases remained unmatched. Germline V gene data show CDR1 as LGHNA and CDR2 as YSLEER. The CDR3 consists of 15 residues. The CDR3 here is CASSPGTSVTDTQYF. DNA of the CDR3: TGCGCCAGCAGCCCAGGGACTAGCGTGACAGATACGCAGTATTTT.

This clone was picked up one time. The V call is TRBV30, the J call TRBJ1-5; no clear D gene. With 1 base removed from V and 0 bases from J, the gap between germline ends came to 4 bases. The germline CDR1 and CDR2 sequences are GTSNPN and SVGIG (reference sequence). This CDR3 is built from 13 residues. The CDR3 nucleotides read TGTGCCTGGAGTGGAGATAGCAATCAGCCCCAGCATTTT. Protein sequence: CAWSGDSNQPQHF. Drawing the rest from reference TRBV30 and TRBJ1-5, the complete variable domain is SQTIHQWPATLVQPVGSPLSLECTVEGTSNPNLYWYRQAAGRGLQLLFYSVGIGQISSEVPQNLSASRPQDRQFILSSKKLLLSDSGFYLCAWSGDSNQPQHFGDGTRLSIL.

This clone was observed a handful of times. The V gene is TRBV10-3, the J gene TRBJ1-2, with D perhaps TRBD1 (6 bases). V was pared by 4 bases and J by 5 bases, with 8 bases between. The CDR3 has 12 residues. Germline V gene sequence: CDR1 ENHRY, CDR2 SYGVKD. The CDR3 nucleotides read TGTGCCATCAGTGGACAGGAGTATGGCTACACCTTC. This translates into CAISGQEYGYTF.

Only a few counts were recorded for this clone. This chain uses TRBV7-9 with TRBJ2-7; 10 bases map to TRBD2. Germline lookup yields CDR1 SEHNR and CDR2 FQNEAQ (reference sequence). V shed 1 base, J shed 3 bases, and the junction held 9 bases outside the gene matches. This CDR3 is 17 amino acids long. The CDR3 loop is CASSLDVVAGGYYEQYF. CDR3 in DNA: TGTGCCAGCAGCTTAGATGTCGTAGCGGGAGGTTACTACGAGCAGTACTTC. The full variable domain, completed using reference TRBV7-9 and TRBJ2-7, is DTGVSQNPRHKITKRGQNVTFRCDPISEHNRLYWYRQTLGQGPEFLTYFQNEAQLEKSRLLSDRFSAERPKGSFSTLEIQRTEQGDSAMYLCASSLDVVAGGYYEQYFGPGTRLTVT.

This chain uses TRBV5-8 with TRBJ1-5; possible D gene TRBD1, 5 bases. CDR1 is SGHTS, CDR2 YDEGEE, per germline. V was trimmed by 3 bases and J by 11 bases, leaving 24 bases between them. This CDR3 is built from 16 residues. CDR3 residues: CASSWYVGATAATQHF. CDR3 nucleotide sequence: TGTGCCAGCAGCTGGTACGTGGGTGCGACAGCCGCTACCCAGCATTTT.

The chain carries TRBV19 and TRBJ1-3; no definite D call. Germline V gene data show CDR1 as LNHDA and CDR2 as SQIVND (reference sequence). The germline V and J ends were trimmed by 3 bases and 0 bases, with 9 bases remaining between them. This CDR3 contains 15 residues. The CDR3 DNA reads TGTGCCAGTAGTATTCACGGGGACTCTGGAAACACCATATATTTT. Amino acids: CASSIHGDSGNTIYF.

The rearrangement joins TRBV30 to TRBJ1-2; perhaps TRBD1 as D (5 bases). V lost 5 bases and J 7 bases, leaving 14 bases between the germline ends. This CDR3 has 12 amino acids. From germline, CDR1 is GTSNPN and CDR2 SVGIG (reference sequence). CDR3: CAWAGGGPGYTF. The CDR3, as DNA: TGTGCCTGGGCCGGGGGAGGGCCTGGCTACACCTTC. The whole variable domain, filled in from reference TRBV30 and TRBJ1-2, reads SQTIHQWPATLVQPVGSPLSLECTVEGTSNPNLYWYRQAAGRGLQLLFYSVGIGQISSEVPQNLSASRPQDRQFILSSKKLLLSDSGFYLCAWAGGGPGYTFGSGTRLTVV.

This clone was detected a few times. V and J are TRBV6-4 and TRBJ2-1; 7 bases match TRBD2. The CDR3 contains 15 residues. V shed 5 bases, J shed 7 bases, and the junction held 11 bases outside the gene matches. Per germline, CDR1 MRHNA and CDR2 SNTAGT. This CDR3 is CASSPNGGSNNEQFF. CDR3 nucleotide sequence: TGTGCCAGCAGTCCTAATGGCGGGAGCAATAATGAGCAGTTCTTC.

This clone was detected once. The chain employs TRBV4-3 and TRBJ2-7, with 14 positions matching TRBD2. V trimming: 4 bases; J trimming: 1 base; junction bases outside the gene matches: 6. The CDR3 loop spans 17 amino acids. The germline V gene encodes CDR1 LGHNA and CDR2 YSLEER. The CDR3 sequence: CASSPGLAGAGSYEQYF. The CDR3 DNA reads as TGCGCCAGCAGCCCGGGACTAGCGGGAGCTGGATCCTACGAGCAGTACTTC.

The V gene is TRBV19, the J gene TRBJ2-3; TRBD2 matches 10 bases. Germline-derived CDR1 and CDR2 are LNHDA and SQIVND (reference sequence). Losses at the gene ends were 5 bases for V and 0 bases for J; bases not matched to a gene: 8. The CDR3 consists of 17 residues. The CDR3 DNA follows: TGTGCCAGTAGTCCCCTAGCGGGAGACGCTAGCACAGATACGCAGTATTTT. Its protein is CASSPLAGDASTDTQYF.

The CDR3 DNA is TGTGCCAGCAGAGGAGGGGACAGGGTTGGCTACACCTTC. It encodes CASRGGDRVGYTF. This rearrangement joins TRBV28 to TRBJ1-2; 9 bases agree with TRBD1. The CDR3 sequence is 13 residues long. After removal of 6 bases from V and 7 bases from J, the junction contained 6 bases not matched to a gene. The germline gives CDR1 MDHEN, CDR2 SYDVKM.

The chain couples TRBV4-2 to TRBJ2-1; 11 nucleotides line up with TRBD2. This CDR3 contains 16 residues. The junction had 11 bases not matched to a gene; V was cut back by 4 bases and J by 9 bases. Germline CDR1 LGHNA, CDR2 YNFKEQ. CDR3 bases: TGTGCCAGCAGCCCGATAGCGGGAGGGCCGGGGGGTGAGCAGTTCTTC. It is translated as CASSPIAGGPGGEQFF.

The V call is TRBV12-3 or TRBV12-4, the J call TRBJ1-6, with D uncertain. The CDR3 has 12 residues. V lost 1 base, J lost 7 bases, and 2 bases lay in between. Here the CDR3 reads CASSLDNSPLHF. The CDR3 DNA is TGTGCCAGCAGTTTAGACAATTCACCCCTCCACTTT.

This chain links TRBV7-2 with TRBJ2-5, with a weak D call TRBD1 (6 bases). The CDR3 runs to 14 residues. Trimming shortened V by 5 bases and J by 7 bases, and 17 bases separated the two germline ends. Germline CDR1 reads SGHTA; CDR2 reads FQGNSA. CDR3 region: CASSPGTSGLTQYF. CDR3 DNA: TGTGCCAGCAGCCCCGGGACATCGGGGCTGACCCAGTACTTC.

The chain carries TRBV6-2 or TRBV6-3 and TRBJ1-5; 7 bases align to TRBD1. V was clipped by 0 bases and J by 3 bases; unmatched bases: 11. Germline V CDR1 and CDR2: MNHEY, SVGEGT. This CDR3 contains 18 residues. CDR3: CASSYSSRQGGYNQPQHF. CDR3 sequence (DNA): TGTGCCAGCAGTTACTCGAGTCGACAGGGTGGTTACAATCAGCCCCAGCATTTT.

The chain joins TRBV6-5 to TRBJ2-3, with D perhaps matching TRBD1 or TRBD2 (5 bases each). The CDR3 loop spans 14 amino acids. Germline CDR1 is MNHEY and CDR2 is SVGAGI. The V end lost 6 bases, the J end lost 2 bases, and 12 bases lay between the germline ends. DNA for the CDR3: TGTGCCAGCAGGGGGGACCAGACCACAGATACGCAGTATTTT. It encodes CASRGDQTTDTQYF.

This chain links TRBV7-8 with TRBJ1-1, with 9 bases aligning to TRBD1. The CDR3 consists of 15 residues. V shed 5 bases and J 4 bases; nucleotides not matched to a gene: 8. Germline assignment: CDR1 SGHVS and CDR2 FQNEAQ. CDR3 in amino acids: CASSVHRGLFTEAFF. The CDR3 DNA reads TGTGCCAGCAGCGTCCACAGGGGGCTGTTCACTGAAGCTTTCTTT.

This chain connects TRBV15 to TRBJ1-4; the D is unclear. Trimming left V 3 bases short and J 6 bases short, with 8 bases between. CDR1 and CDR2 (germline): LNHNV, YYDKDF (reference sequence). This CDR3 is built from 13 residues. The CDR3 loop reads CATSSGVDEKLFF. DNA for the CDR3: TGTGCCACCAGCAGCGGCGTCGATGAAAAACTGTTTTTT.

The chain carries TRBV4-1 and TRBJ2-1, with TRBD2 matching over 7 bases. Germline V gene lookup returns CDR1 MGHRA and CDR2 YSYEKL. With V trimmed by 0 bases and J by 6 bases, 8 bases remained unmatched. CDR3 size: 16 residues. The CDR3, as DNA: TGCGCCAGCAGCCAAGATCGGCGGGAGCAGGTCAATGAGCAGTTCTTC. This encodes CASSQDRREQVNEQFF.

The CDR3 protein is CAWRLGADTQYF. The CDR3 DNA follows: TGTGCCTGGAGGCTGGGCGCAGATACGCAGTATTTT. This sequence joins TRBV30 and TRBJ2-3; D gene unclear. This CDR3 spans 12 amino acids. Trimming stripped 3 bases from V and 4 bases from J, with 8 bases between. CDR1 is GTSNPN, CDR2 SVGIG, per germline (reference sequence).

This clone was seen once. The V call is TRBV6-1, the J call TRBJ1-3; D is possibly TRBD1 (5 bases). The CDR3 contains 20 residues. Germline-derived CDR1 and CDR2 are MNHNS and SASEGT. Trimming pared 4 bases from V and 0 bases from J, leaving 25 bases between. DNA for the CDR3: TGTGCCAGCAGTGTAACGGGGGGGGGAAAAGGTTACTACTCTGGAAACACCATATATTTT. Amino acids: CASSVTGGGKGYYSGNTIYF.

The CDR3 protein is CASSYDRRNEKLFF. The CDR3 DNA reads TGTGCCAGCAGTTACGACAGGAGGAATGAAAAACTGTTTTTT. V is TRBV27 and J is TRBJ1-4, with a possible D match to TRBD1 (6 bases). The CDR3 loop spans 14 amino acids. V dropped 4 bases and J dropped 5 bases, with 11 bases sitting between them. Germline lookup yields CDR1 MNHEY and CDR2 SMNVEV (reference sequence).

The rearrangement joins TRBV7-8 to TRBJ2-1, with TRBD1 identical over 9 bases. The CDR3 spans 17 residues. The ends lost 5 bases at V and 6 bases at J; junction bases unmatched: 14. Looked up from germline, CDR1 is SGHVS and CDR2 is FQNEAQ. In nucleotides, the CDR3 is TGTGCCAGCAGCCATGGGGGGACAGGGTTCTTCGTCAATGAGCAGTTCTTC. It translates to CASSHGGTGFFVNEQFF.